Below, 15 T cell receptor beta chains from the same sample are listed, as sequenced in a study of T cell responses to AZD1222 COVID-19 vaccine. Method: immunoSEQ multiplex PCR; TCRdb's copy keeps in-frame clones and lacks some. Of roughly 96,000 clones listed, 70% to 90% were seen once; the top ten hold around 10%. Source: peripheral blood, taken 28 days after the second AZD1222 dose. Every receptor here comes from an adult who received the AZD1222 COVID-19 vaccine.

This chain joins TRBV6-5 and TRBJ2-6; no clear D gene. The V gene lost 8 bases and the J gene lost 3 bases, with 5 bases spanning the gap. The CDR3 length is 12 residues. Germline V CDR1 and CDR2: MNHEY, SVGAGI. The CDR3 loop reads CASGLGANVLTF. CDR3 sequence (DNA): TGTGCCAGCGGCCTTGGGGCCAACGTCCTGACTTTC.

J is TRBJ1-4 and V is TRBV19; D is unresolved. The length of the CDR3 is 14 residues. CDR1 and CDR2 (germline): LNHDA, SQIVND (reference sequence). With 3 bases removed from V and 4 bases from J, the gap between germline ends came to 9 bases. The CDR3 bases are TGTGCCAGTAGTATGTCCGGGGTTAATGAAAAACTGTTTTTT. It codes for CASSMSGVNEKLFF.

CDR3 bases: TGCAGTGCTAGTCGTGGTCGCCCTAGCAATCAGCCCCAGCATTTT. Translated: CSASRGRPSNQPQHF. This sequence joins TRBV20-1 and TRBJ1-5; D call uncertain. Trimming left V 3 bases short and J 0 bases short, with 12 bases between. The CDR3 is 15 amino acids. The germline gives CDR1 DFQATT, CDR2 SNEGSKA (reference sequence).

The rearrangement joins TRBV28 to TRBJ2-5; unclear D gene. V dropped 7 bases and J dropped 2 bases, with 8 bases sitting between them. Per germline, CDR1 MDHEN and CDR2 SYDVKM. CDR3 length equals 12 residues. The DNA for the CDR3 is TGTGCCAGCACCAGTTTTCAAGAGACCCAGTACTTC. Amino acids: CASTSFQETQYF.

The chain couples TRBV28 to TRBJ1-2; D ambiguous. The CDR3 contains 12 residues. V was shortened by 3 bases and J by 8 bases, with 10 bases between the two germline ends. The germline V gene encodes CDR1 MDHEN and CDR2 SYDVKM. The DNA of the CDR3 is TGTGCCAGCAGTTTCTGGGGTGAAGGCTACACCTTC. This encodes CASSFWGEGYTF.

The chain links TRBV27 to TRBJ1-1, with D perhaps TRBD1 (6 bases). The germline CDR1 and CDR2 sequences are MNHEY and SMNVEV (reference sequence). The V end was cut by 3 bases, the J end by 2 bases, with 10 bases between. This CDR3 has 14 residues. CDR3 region: CASSFQGLNTEAFF. In DNA, the CDR3 is TGTGCCAGCAGTTTTCAGGGGTTAAACACTGAAGCTTTCTTT.

The genes are TRBV29-1 and TRBJ2-7; 11 bases match TRBD2. Trimming took 6 bases from V and 6 from J; bases not matched to a gene: 7. There are 13 residues in the CDR3. The germline gives CDR1 SQVTM, CDR2 ANQGSEA. In DNA form, the CDR3 reads TGCAGCGTGGTAGCGGGGGGGCAAGGCGAGCAGTACTTC. Protein: CSVVAGGQGEQYF.

The chain links TRBV28 to TRBJ1-5; D unclear. Germline CDR1 MDHEN, CDR2 SYDVKM. The CDR3 covers 17 residues. Trimming left V 5 bases short and J 3 bases short, with 20 bases between. CDR3 bases: TGTGCCAGCAGTCCACCGGCACTCACCTCTTTCAATCAGCCCCAGCATTTT. This translates into CASSPPALTSFNQPQHF. The complete variable domain, with remaining parts taken from reference TRBV28 and TRBJ1-5, reads DVKVTQSSRYLVKRTGEKVFLECVQDMDHENMFWYRQDPGLGLRLIYFSYDVKMKEKGDIPEGYSVSREKKERFSLILESASTNQTSMYLCASSPPALTSFNQPQHFGDGTRLSIL.

The gene calls are TRBV2 and TRBJ1-3; TRBD1 might be the D (6 bases). Germline-derived CDR1 and CDR2 are SNHLY and FYNNEI. This CDR3 spans 15 amino acids. V gave up 3 bases and J gave up 2 bases, with 11 bases separating them. CDR3 amino acids: CASSDMGATGNTIYF. The CDR3 bases are TGTGCCAGCAGTGATATGGGGGCAACTGGAAACACCATATATTTT.

J is TRBJ1-1 and V is TRBV2; D is perhaps TRBD1 (6 bases). The CDR3 is 14 amino acids. V was cut by 2 bases and J by 4 bases, with 11 bases left in between. Germline V gene sequence: CDR1 SNHLY, CDR2 FYNNEI. For the CDR3, the DNA is TGTGCCAGCAGTGAATTCGGAGGGGGCACTGAAGCTTTCTTT. As protein: CASSEFGGGTEAFF.

This clone appeared once. The V gene is TRBV2, the J gene TRBJ2-5; D uncertain. The CDR3 runs 14 residues. The germline V gene has CDR1 SNHLY and CDR2 FYNNEI. Trimming took 9 bases from V and 5 from J, leaving 19 bases between them. CDR3 loop: CASTPGLQRETQYF. The CDR3 DNA reads TGTGCCAGTACGCCGGGCCTCCAGAGGGAGACCCAGTACTTC.

This clone was detected only a few times. The chain employs TRBV6-5 and TRBJ1-1, with 7 bases identical to TRBD1. The ends lost 5 bases at V and 2 bases at J; junction bases unmatched: 8. The CDR3 sequence is 15 residues long. Germline V gives CDR1 MNHEY, CDR2 SVGAGI. CDR3 DNA sequence: TGTGCCAGCAGTACCAGGGGGGTCGGAAACACTGAAGCTTTCTTT. The encoded protein is CASSTRGVGNTEAFF.

V and J are TRBV19 and TRBJ2-5; 7 nucleotides match TRBD1. This CDR3 spans 16 amino acids. The V gene's germline CDR1 is LNHDA and CDR2 SQIVND (reference sequence). The V and J ends lost 5 bases and 5 bases, in that order; junction bases with no gene match: 14. The CDR3 nucleotides are TGTGCCAGTAGTGGGGGACAGTGGCGTAAGATCGAGACCCAGTACTTC. Its translation: CASSGGQWRKIETQYF.

This clone came up a few times. The chain combines TRBV29-1 with TRBJ2-7, with D perhaps assigned TRBD1 or TRBD2 (5 bases each). Germline CDR1 SQVTM, CDR2 ANQGSEA. Trimming pared 2 bases from V and 9 bases from J, leaving 11 bases between. This CDR3 contains 11 residues. In nucleotides, the CDR3 is TGCAGCGTTGAATTGAGTGGGGGGCAGTACTTC. It translates to CSVELSGGQYF.

This rearrangement joins TRBV5-1 to TRBJ1-6, with D unresolved. The germline CDR1 and CDR2 sequences are SGHRS and YFSETQ. The CDR3 spans 13 residues. Trimming left V 1 base short and J 10 bases short, with 9 bases between. CDR3 DNA: TGCGCCAGCAGCTTGACGGGTGGGTCACCCCTCCACTTT. Translating it yields CASSLTGGSPLHF.